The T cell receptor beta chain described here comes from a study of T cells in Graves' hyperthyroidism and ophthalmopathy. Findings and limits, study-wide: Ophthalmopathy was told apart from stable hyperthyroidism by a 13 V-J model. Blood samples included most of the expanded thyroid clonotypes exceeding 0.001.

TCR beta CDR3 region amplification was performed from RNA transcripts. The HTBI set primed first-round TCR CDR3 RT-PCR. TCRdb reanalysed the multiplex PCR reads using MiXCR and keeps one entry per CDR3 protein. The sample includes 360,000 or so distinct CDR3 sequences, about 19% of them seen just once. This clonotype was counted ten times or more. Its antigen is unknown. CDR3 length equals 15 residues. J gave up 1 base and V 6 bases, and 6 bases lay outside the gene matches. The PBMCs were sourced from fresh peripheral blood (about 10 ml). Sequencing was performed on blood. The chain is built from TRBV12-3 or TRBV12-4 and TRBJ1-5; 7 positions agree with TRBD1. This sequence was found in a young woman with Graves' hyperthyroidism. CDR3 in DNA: TGTGCCAGCAGAACTACAGGGGCGAGCAATCAGCCCCAGCATTTT. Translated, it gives CASRTTGASNQPQHF.